Listed below are T cell receptor beta chains from one sample, sequenced in a study of cytomegalovirus exposure and HLA in healthy donors. TCRdb's table, derived via immunoSEQ multiplex PCR, lists solely in-frame clones and lacks some. The data hold under 200,000 clones, with roughly 81% observed a single time. Specimen: PBMCs. The receptors were sampled from a man younger than 40 in good health and CMV-seropositive. Both conserved end residues are part of each CDR3.

v_gene	j_gene	CDR3aa
TRBV7-2	TRBJ2-7	CASSPSNSFLRLEQYF
TRBV4-3	TRBJ2-1	CASSREGSYNEQFF
TRBV29-1	TRBJ2-2	CSVQDYDTGELFF
TRBV6-5	TRBJ1-3	CASSLDRGYGSVYF
TRBV7-2	TRBJ2-2	CASLAGENTGELFF
TRBV2	TRBJ1-5	CASSELGGANQPQHF
TRBV19	TRBJ1-2	CASTPGEVYGYTF
TRBV7-2	TRBJ1-2	CASSLMTEATRGGYTF
TRBV7-9	TRBJ2-5	CASSLAAGGGETQYF
TRBV15	TRBJ1-4	CATSRATGTYNEKLFF
TRBV29-1	TRBJ2-5	CSVEHESVETQYF
TRBV27	TRBJ2-1	CASSPGTSGVNEQFF
TRBV27	TRBJ2-7	CASSHTRTSGLRDEQYF
TRBV27	TRBJ2-6	CASSLVSGANVLTF
TRBV19	TRBJ1-1	CASTPLLWGQARGNTEAFF
TRBV4-1	TRBJ2-3	CASSQEDWRNENTQYF
TRBV6-1	TRBJ2-2	CASSEPRLAGEPGELFF
TRBV7-3	TRBJ2-2	CASSSGTGKTGELFF
TRBV7-3	TRBJ1-5	CASSLDRDQPQHF
TRBV4-3	TRBJ2-3	CASSGTRGGSADTQYF
TRBV7-3	TRBJ2-2	CASSLTTNTGELFF
TRBV11-1	TRBJ2-5	CASSPGLAGTYQETQYF
TRBV18	TRBJ2-7	CASSPQGGKEQYF
TRBV10-1	TRBJ1-1	CASSETRWDSKNTEAFF
TRBV9	TRBJ2-1	CASDREGAGNEQFF
TRBV4-3	TRBJ1-1	CASSQDSPLGGGDTEAFF
TRBV7-9	TRBJ2-3	CASSFRSHSGTDTQYF
TRBV30	TRBJ1-2	CAWSVPGSGYTF
TRBV19	TRBJ1-3	CASSGAGGHLPGNTIYF
TRBV11-3	TRBJ1-2	CASSLTRDNLNYGYTF
TRBV11-3	TRBJ1-4	CASSLTRGIGEKLFF
TRBV19	TRBJ1-2	CASSHSGQKSYGYTF